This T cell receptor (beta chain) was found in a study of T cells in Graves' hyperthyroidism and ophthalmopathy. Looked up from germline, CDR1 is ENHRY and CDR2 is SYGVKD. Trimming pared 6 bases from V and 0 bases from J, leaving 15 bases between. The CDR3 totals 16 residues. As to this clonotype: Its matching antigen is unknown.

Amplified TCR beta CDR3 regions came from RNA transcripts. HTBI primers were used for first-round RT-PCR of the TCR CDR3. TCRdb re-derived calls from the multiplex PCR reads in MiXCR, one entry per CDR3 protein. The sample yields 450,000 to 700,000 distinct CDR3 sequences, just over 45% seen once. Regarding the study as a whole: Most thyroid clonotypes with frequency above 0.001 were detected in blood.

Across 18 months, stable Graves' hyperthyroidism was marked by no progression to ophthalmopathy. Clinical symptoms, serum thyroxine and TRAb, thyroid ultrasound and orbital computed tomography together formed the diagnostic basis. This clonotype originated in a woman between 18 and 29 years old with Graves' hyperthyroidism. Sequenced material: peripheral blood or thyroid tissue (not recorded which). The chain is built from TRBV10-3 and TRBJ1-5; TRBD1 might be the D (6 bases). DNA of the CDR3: TGTGCCATCAGCGAGGGCGGGGGCTATAGCAATCAGCCCCAGCATTTT. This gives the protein CAISEGGGYSNQPQHF.